A selection of T cell receptor beta chains follows, all from one sample in a study of identical twins. TCRdb re-derived calls from the 5' RACE reads in MiXCR, one entry per CDR3 protein. This sample has more than 400,000 distinct CDR3 sequences; around 15% occur once, and the top ten carry about 0.4%. In addition, the sample was reused for a study of yellow fever vaccine responses in identical twins.

The sequenced sample consisted of CD4+ T cells sorted from blood. The receptors originated from a woman younger than 30 in good health. Both conserved end residues are part of each CDR3.

V gene	J gene	CDR3 protein
TRBV20-1	TRBJ2-1	CSARVSEQFF
TRBV5-1	TRBJ1-2	CASSSGQVLLANYGYTF
TRBV12-3/TRBV12-4	TRBJ1-5	CASSQGVNQPQHF
TRBV12-3/TRBV12-4	TRBJ2-7	CASSRGLASSYEQYF
TRBV5-1	TRBJ2-1	CASSLLMGQGISYNEQFF
TRBV7-8	TRBJ2-1	CASKTRENNEQFF
TRBV25-1	TRBJ2-3	CASSGKSRGHTDTQYF
TRBV5-1	TRBJ2-1	CASSLTLAGSWNEQFF
TRBV7-3	TRBJ2-2	CASSLRTSGGTGELFF
TRBV29-1	TRBJ2-2	CSVHVKGGRTGELFF
TRBV29-1	TRBJ2-7	CSVRTGNYEQYF